This passage covers 24 T cell receptor beta chains from one sample sequenced in a study of blood T cells in healthy people across ages. It was with a sample-barcoded 5' primer and a J-beta primer mix that a second PCR of roughly 7 to 12 cycles was run. MiXCR was run by TCRdb on the 5' RACE reads, yielding one entry per CDR3 protein. The sample records 800,000 to 950,000 distinct CDR3 sequences, 40% to 60% being singletons. The source material was blood. The origin of the receptors is a man in his thirties or forties in good health.

The genes are TRBV24-1 and TRBJ1-5, with a possible D match to TRBD1 (6 bases). The CDR3 extends over 13 amino acids. Per germline, CDR1 KGHDR and CDR2 SFDVKD. The V and J ends lost 4 bases and 5 bases respectively, with 8 bases between them. The CDR3 loop is CATSDRGYQPQHF. DNA of the CDR3: TGTGCCACCAGTGACAGGGGATATCAGCCCCAGCATTTT.

The CDR3, as DNA: TGTGCCAGCAGGCTGACGGGGGGCCCCTACAATGAGCAGTTCTTC. Protein product: CASRLTGGPYNEQFF. The rearrangement links TRBV6-2 or TRBV6-3 to TRBJ2-1; D possibly corresponds to TRBD2 (7 bases). Between the trimmed V and J ends, which lost 6 bases and 2 bases, there was a span of 14 bases. From germline, CDR1 is MNHEY and CDR2 SVGEGT. The CDR3 is 15 residues long.

The chain combines TRBV28 with TRBJ1-1; 8 nucleotides align to TRBD1. The CDR3 contains 12 residues. Germline-derived CDR1 and CDR2 are MDHEN and SYDVKM. Unmatched junction bases numbered 3, after V lost 3 bases and J lost 9 bases. The CDR3 sequence is CASSLGTGQAFF. In DNA form, the CDR3 reads TGTGCCAGCAGTTTGGGGACAGGCCAAGCTTTCTTT. The full variable domain, with the rest looked up from reference TRBV28 and TRBJ1-1, is DVKVTQSSRYLVKRTGEKVFLECVQDMDHENMFWYRQDPGLGLRLIYFSYDVKMKEKGDIPEGYSVSREKKERFSLILESASTNQTSMYLCASSLGTGQAFFGQGTRLTVV.

The chain recombines TRBV7-3 with TRBJ2-1, with 9 nucleotides matching TRBD1. The junction had 9 bases not matched to a gene; V was cut back by 5 bases and J by 7 bases. The germline gives CDR1 SGHTA, CDR2 FQGTGA. This CDR3 comprises 15 residues. CDR3 nucleotides: TGTGCCAGCAGCACCCAACAGGGGGCTTATAATGAGCAGTTCTTC. Amino acid sequence: CASSTQQGAYNEQFF.

As regards this clonotype: One junction end does not reproduce the germline sequence, and a read error may be involved. The rearrangement links TRBV5-1 to TRBJ2-1; D perhaps matches TRBD1 (5 bases). Germline CDR1 SGHRS, CDR2 YFSETQ. The CDR3 spans 17 residues. DNA of the CDR3: TGTGCCAGCAGCTTGGCCGCCGGACACCCAGGAGACAATGAGCAGTTCTTC. It encodes CASSLAAGHPGDNEQFF.

The gene calls are TRBV20-1 and TRBJ1-5, with 8 bases matching TRBD1. The CDR3 consists of 13 residues. CDR1 is DFQATT and CDR2 is SNEGSKA in the germline V gene (reference sequence). V trimming: 2 bases; J trimming: 10 bases; junction bases outside the gene matches: 7. CDR3 region: CSARKTGVLPQHF. The CDR3, as DNA: TGCAGTGCTAGAAAGACAGGGGTTCTACCCCAGCATTTT.

Points on this clonotype: A much bigger clone sits one base away, suggesting this may be a read error. The chain combines TRBV18 with TRBJ2-1; D might be TRBD2 (6 bases). CDR1 KGHSH and CDR2 LQKENI come from the germline V gene. The V end was cut by 6 bases, the J end by 5 bases, with 14 bases between. The CDR3 runs to 14 residues. The CDR3 nucleotides are TGTGCCAGCTCCCCCCGGGACTGTAACAATGAGCAGTTCTTC. The encoded protein is CASSPRDCNNEQFF.

The chain uses TRBV4-2 and TRBJ2-2; 8 bases are a match to TRBD1. The germline CDR1 and CDR2 sequences are LGHNA and YNFKEQ. The CDR3 has 16 residues. The V segment lost 3 bases and the J segment 1 base; nucleotides outside the gene matches: 4. This CDR3 is CASSQRGQGNTGELFF. CDR3 DNA sequence: TGTGCCAGCAGCCAGAGAGGACAGGGGAACACCGGGGAGCTGTTTTTT.

This sequence joins TRBV5-6 and TRBJ2-7; D uncertain. This CDR3 has 15 residues. Per the germline V gene, CDR1 is SGHDT and CDR2 is YYEEEE. V was trimmed by 3 bases and J by 0 bases, leaving 13 bases between them. The CDR3 DNA is TGTGCCAGCAGCTCCTATGAAGTTAACTCCTACGAGCAGTACTTC. Its translation: CASSSYEVNSYEQYF.

The chain uses TRBV6-1 and TRBJ2-7; tentatively, D is TRBD1 (6 bases). Germline CDR1 is MNHNS and CDR2 is SASEGT. Trimming took 4 bases from V and 0 from J, leaving 10 bases between them. CDR3 length: 14 residues. CDR3 nucleotide sequence: TGTGCCAGCAGTGGGGACACAAACTCCTACGAGCAGTACTTC. It is translated as CASSGDTNSYEQYF.

This clonotype was observed a few times. The gene calls are TRBV7-6 and TRBJ2-7, with D tentatively TRBD2 (5 bases). V was trimmed by 1 base and J by 2 bases, leaving 12 bases between them. The CDR3 consists of 15 residues. The germline V gene has CDR1 SGHVS and CDR2 FNYEAQ. This CDR3 reads CASSLVQDGTYEQYF. The CDR3 DNA sequence: TGTGCCAGCAGCTTAGTCCAAGACGGGACCTACGAGCAGTACTTC.

The rearrangement joins TRBV7-2 to TRBJ1-1; no reliable D call. Deletions cut 3 bases from V and 3 bases from J, with 14 bases between. Germline V gene data show CDR1 as SGHTA and CDR2 as FQGNSA. The CDR3 is 15 residues long. For the CDR3, the DNA is TGTGCCAGCAGCTTTGCGTCCTTGAGGGACACTGAAGCTTTCTTT. Protein product: CASSFASLRDTEAFF. The whole variable domain, filled in from reference TRBV7-2 and TRBJ1-1, reads GAGVSQSPSNKVTEKGKDVELRCDPISGHTALYWYRQSLGQGLEFLIYFQGNSAPDKSGLPSDRFSAERTGGSVSTLTIQRTQQEDSAVYLCASSFASLRDTEAFFGQGTRLTVV.

This chain joins TRBV28 and TRBJ2-7; the D gene is possibly TRBD1 (5 bases). The CDR3 covers 13 residues. The germline V gene encodes CDR1 MDHEN and CDR2 SYDVKM. Trimming took off 3 bases at V and 3 bases at J, with 9 bases between the two ends. The CDR3 DNA follows: TGTGCCAGCAGTTTTGCAGGGCACTACGAGCAGTACTTC. Amino acids: CASSFAGHYEQYF.

This clonotype was seen only a few times. The chain employs TRBV6-1 and TRBJ2-1, with TRBD2 as a possible D gene (6 bases). Trimming left V 7 bases short and J 10 bases short, with 20 bases between. The length of the CDR3 is 14 residues. Per the germline V gene, CDR1 is MNHNS and CDR2 is SASEGT. CDR3 in amino acids: CASTAGTRTREQFF. The CDR3 nucleotides are TGTGCCAGCACCGCCGGGACTCGCACTCGGGAGCAGTTCTTC.

This chain connects TRBV20-1 to TRBJ2-7, with a possible D match to TRBD1 (6 bases). This CDR3 contains 15 residues. Germline loops: CDR1 DFQATT, CDR2 SNEGSKA (reference sequence). V shed 4 bases and J shed 3 bases, with 19 bases lying between them. This CDR3 is CSAISDSQLFYEQYF. CDR3 sequence (DNA): TGCAGTGCTATATCGGACAGTCAACTTTTCTACGAGCAGTACTTC.

This clonotype was counted a few times. This chain uses TRBV27 with TRBJ1-2; D remains unclear. The germline gives CDR1 MNHEY, CDR2 SMNVEV (reference sequence). CDR3 length: 15 amino acids. Trimming shortened V by 6 bases and J by 7 bases, and 21 bases separated the two germline ends. CDR3 sequence (DNA): TGTGCCAGCAGCTCATATCGCGGAGGGATGGGTGGCTACACCTTC. Translated: CASSSYRGGMGGYTF.

This clonotype was recorded many times. The chain uses TRBV29-1 and TRBJ1-6; D remains ambiguous. V was clipped by 4 bases and J by 10 bases, with 17 bases between them. CDR3 length equals 14 residues. Germline CDR1 and CDR2: SQVTM and ANQGSEA. The CDR3 sequence is CSVATTTGGSPLHF. CDR3 nucleotide sequence: TGCAGCGTTGCTACTACCACGGGAGGCTCACCCCTCCACTTT. The whole variable domain, remainder taken from reference TRBV29-1 and TRBJ1-6, is SAVISQKPSRDICQRGTSLTIQCQVDSQVTMMFWYRQQPGQSLTLIATANQGSEATYESGFVIDKFPISRPNLTFSTLTVSNMSPEDSSIYLCSVATTTGGSPLHFGNGTRLTVT.

In regard to this clonotype: This may come from a read error, since a much larger clone is one base off. The rearrangement links TRBV29-1 to TRBJ2-3, with a possible D match to TRBD2 (5 bases). Germline V gene sequence: CDR1 SQVTM, CDR2 ANQGSEA. The CDR3 is 15 amino acids. Trimming left V 4 bases short and J 1 base short, with 15 bases between. CDR3 in DNA: TGCAGCGTTGCGTCCGTCGGGGAAGGCACAGATACGCAGTATTTT. Translation: CSVASVGEGTDTQYF.

In its sample, this clonotype was seen a few times. The chain uses TRBV7-2 and TRBJ2-1; no definite D call. CDR1 is SGHTA, CDR2 FQGNSA, per germline. V was trimmed by 5 bases and J by 9 bases, leaving 14 bases between them. This CDR3 contains 13 residues. CDR3 loop: CASSIPIVGEQFF. DNA of the CDR3: TGTGCCAGCAGCATCCCCATAGTCGGTGAGCAGTTCTTC. The full variable domain, completed using reference TRBV7-2 and TRBJ2-1, is GAGVSQSPSNKVTEKGKDVELRCDPISGHTALYWYRQSLGQGLEFLIYFQGNSAPDKSGLPSDRFSAERTGGSVSTLTIQRTQQEDSAVYLCASSIPIVGEQFFGPGTRLTVL.

This clonotype was picked up a small number of times. The chain carries TRBV29-1 and TRBJ2-3, with 11 bases fitting TRBD1. CDR3 length equals 12 residues. V lost 7 bases, J lost 6 bases, and 3 bases stayed unmatched. Germline values: CDR1 SQVTM, CDR2 ANQGSEA. The CDR3 DNA sequence: TGCAGCGCTCGGACAGGGGGCGATACGCAGTATTTT. Amino acid sequence: CSARTGGDTQYF.

The chain combines TRBV29-1 with TRBJ2-3; maybe TRBD2 (6 bases). This CDR3 spans 13 amino acids. CDR1 and CDR2 from the germline V gene are SQVTM and ANQGSEA. The V gene lost 4 bases and the J gene lost 3 bases, with 11 bases spanning the gap. CDR3 sequence: CSVGGDGTDTQYF. Here the CDR3 DNA reads TGCAGCGTTGGGGGGGACGGGACAGATACGCAGTATTTT.

The chain links TRBV6-1 to TRBJ2-2, with unresolved D. The CDR3 is 14 residues long. The V end lost 1 base, the J end lost 4 bases, and 7 bases lay between the germline ends. The germline V gene encodes CDR1 MNHNS and CDR2 SASEGT. The chain's CDR3 is CASSEVDPTGELFF. CDR3 in DNA: TGTGCCAGCAGTGAAGTGGATCCCACCGGGGAGCTGTTTTTT.

This rearrangement joins TRBV28 to TRBJ2-7; 7 positions agree with TRBD1. The junction had 6 bases not matched to a gene; V was cut back by 0 bases and J by 4 bases. This CDR3 region has 15 residues. CDR1 is MDHEN, CDR2 SYDVKM, per germline. This CDR3 is CASSLWAGGEYEQYF. The CDR3, as DNA: TGTGCCAGCAGTTTATGGGCAGGGGGAGAATACGAGCAGTACTTC.

This clonotype was counted ten times or more. V is TRBV10-3 and J is TRBJ2-3; possibly TRBD2 for D (6 bases). From germline, CDR1 is ENHRY and CDR2 SYGVKD. This CDR3 contains 16 residues. Trimming pared 0 bases from V and 2 bases from J, leaving 12 bases between. CDR3 in DNA: TGTGCCATCAGTGAGTCTGGCGGGGAGTTCACAGATACGCAGTATTTT. It yields the protein CAISESGGEFTDTQYF.